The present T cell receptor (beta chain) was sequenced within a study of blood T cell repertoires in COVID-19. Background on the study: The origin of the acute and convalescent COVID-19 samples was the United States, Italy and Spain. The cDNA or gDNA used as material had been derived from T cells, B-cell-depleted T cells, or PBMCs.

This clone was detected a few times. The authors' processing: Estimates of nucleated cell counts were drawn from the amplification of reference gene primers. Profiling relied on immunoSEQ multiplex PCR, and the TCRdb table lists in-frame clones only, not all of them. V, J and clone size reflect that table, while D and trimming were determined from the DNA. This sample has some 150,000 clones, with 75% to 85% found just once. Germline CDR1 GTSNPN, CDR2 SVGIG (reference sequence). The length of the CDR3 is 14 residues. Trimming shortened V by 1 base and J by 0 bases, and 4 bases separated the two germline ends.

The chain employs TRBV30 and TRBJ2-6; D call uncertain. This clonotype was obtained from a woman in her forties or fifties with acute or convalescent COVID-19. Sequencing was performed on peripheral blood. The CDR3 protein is CAWSDISGANVLTF. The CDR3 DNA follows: TGTGCCTGGAGTGACATCTCTGGGGCCAACGTCCTGACTTTC.